The 21 T cell receptor beta chains given below trace back to one sample, sequenced in a study of identical twins. TCRdb re-analysed the 5' RACE reads in MiXCR, keeping a single row per CDR3 protein. The table shows 450,000 to 500,000 distinct CDR3 sequences, with about 13% occurring only once. This same sample was also taken into another study, of yellow fever vaccine responses in identical twins.

Sample: CD4+ T cells sorted from blood. The receptor source for this set is a woman aged 18-29 years in good health.

This clonotype was observed a handful of times. CDR3: CASSVKGDRQEAFF. The CDR3 DNA follows: TGTGCCAGCAGTGTTAAGGGGGACAGGCAGGAAGCTTTCTTT. The V call is TRBV2, the J call TRBJ1-1, with 8 positions matching TRBD1. Germline-derived CDR1 and CDR2 are SNHLY and FYNNEI. This CDR3 is built from 14 residues. V was pared by 4 bases and J by 8 bases, with 9 bases of the junction left unmatched.

This clonotype was found a few times. This sequence joins TRBV12-3 or TRBV12-4 and TRBJ1-1, with D unresolved. The CDR3 length is 15 residues. V was clipped by 5 bases and J by 1 base, with 14 bases between them. The CDR3 spells CASSPIGLQNTEAFF. CDR3 sequence (DNA): TGTGCCAGCAGTCCTATCGGACTCCAGAACACTGAAGCTTTCTTT.

This clonotype was counted at least ten times. The V and J genes are TRBV28 and TRBJ1-5; 9 bases map to TRBD1. Per germline, CDR1 MDHEN and CDR2 SYDVKM. Unmatched junction bases numbered 5, after V lost 3 bases and J lost 2 bases. The CDR3 sequence is 16 residues long. CDR3 coding DNA: TGTGCCAGCAGTTTCGGGACAGGGATCGGCAATCAGCCCCAGCATTTT. Residues: CASSFGTGIGNQPQHF.

The chain recombines TRBV2 with TRBJ1-5, with 8 bases that match TRBD1. The CDR3 extends over 16 amino acids. Germline V gene lookup returns CDR1 SNHLY and CDR2 FYNNEI. V lost 7 bases, J lost 3 bases, and 11 bases stayed unmatched. CDR3 sequence (DNA): TGTGCCAGCAACCCTCCGGGACAGGAGATCAATCAGCCCCAGCATTTT. This translates into CASNPPGQEINQPQHF.

This clonotype has only a few counts. V and J are TRBV5-5 and TRBJ2-5; a possible D gene is TRBD1 (6 bases). Between the trimmed V and J ends, which lost 4 bases and 2 bases, there was a span of 15 bases. Looked up from germline, CDR1 is SGHKS and CDR2 is YYEKEE (reference sequence). This CDR3 has 15 amino acids. CDR3: CASSDKGTNQETQYF. CDR3 nucleotide sequence: TGTGCCAGCAGCGACAAAGGGACAAATCAAGAGACCCAGTACTTC.

The chain uses TRBV7-2 and TRBJ2-2; 7 bases line up with TRBD2. Germline V gene sequence: CDR1 SGHTA, CDR2 FQGNSA. With V trimmed by 2 bases and J by 5 bases, 11 bases remained unmatched. The CDR3 runs 17 residues. The CDR3 protein is CASSLLAVAAKTGELFF. CDR3 nucleotides: TGTGCCAGCAGCTTACTAGCGGTAGCGGCTAAAACCGGGGAGCTGTTTTTT. The full variable domain, completed using reference TRBV7-2 and TRBJ2-2, is GAGVSQSPSNKVTEKGKDVELRCDPISGHTALYWYRQSLGQGLEFLIYFQGNSAPDKSGLPSDRFSAERTGGSVSTLTIQRTQQEDSAVYLCASSLLAVAAKTGELFFGEGSRLTVL.

Comment on this clonotype: An end of the junction does not agree with germline; a read error may underlie this. The V and J genes are TRBV20-1 and TRBJ2-3; the match to TRBD2 covers 11 bases. In germline, CDR1 is DFQATT, CDR2 SNEGSKA (reference sequence). The CDR3 contains 13 residues. CDR3 DNA: TGCAGTGCTACCAACGCCCCCGGGACTAGCGGCAATTTT. It is translated as CSATNAPGTSGNF.

There are a few counts of this clonotype. Here the CDR3 DNA reads TGCAGCGTTGAAGGAGCTAGCACAGATACGCAGTATTTT. Its protein is CSVEGASTDTQYF. J is TRBJ2-3 and V is TRBV29-1; D call uncertain. The V gene lost 1 base and the J gene lost 0 bases, with 5 bases spanning the gap. The CDR3 is 13 amino acids. Germline V gives CDR1 SQVTM, CDR2 ANQGSEA.

V usage is TRBV6-2 or TRBV6-3 and J usage is TRBJ2-1; 7 bases are a match to TRBD2. Germline trimming cut 5 bases from V and 12 bases from J; bases unmatched to any gene: 4. The CDR3 extends over 11 amino acids. Per the germline V gene, CDR1 is MNHEY and CDR2 is SVGEGT. Here the CDR3 DNA reads TGTGCCAGCAGTCAATCTAGCGGGCAGTTCTTC. This gives the protein CASSQSSGQFF.

This clonotype has only a few counts. The rearrangement links TRBV10-3 to TRBJ2-3; 7 bases match TRBD1. This CDR3 comprises 15 residues. Germline assignment: CDR1 ENHRY and CDR2 SYGVKD. The junction had 7 bases not matched to a gene; V was cut back by 3 bases and J by 4 bases. CDR3 in amino acids: CAISDFGTAADTQYF. The CDR3, as DNA: TGTGCCATCAGTGATTTTGGGACAGCAGCAGATACGCAGTATTTT.

This clonotype has just a few counts. This chain connects TRBV5-1 to TRBJ1-6, with TRBD1 as a possible D gene (5 bases). The germline CDR1 and CDR2 sequences are SGHRS and YFSETQ. V was pared by 2 bases and J by 9 bases, with 15 bases between. This CDR3 comprises 15 residues. The chain's CDR3 is CASSFGGSASSPLHF. In DNA, the CDR3 is TGCGCCAGCAGCTTCGGGGGATCGGCGAGTTCACCCCTCCACTTT.

V and J are TRBV20-1 and TRBJ2-6; TRBD1 matches at 10 bases. Trimming took 6 bases from V and 0 from J; bases not matched to a gene: 5. This CDR3 comprises 16 residues. Per germline, CDR1 DFQATT and CDR2 SNEGSKA (reference sequence). The CDR3 spells CSASGTGASGANVLTF. The CDR3 bases are TGCAGTGCGTCCGGGACAGGGGCCTCTGGGGCCAACGTCCTGACTTTC.

This clonotype was detected a few times. This CDR3 is CASSTGIAGWNYEQYF. For the CDR3, the DNA is TGTGCCAGCAGTACCGGAATAGCGGGATGGAATTACGAGCAGTACTTC. V and J are TRBV12-3 or TRBV12-4 and TRBJ2-7; 8 bases are a match to TRBD2. The CDR3 loop spans 16 amino acids. V lost 5 bases to trimming and J lost 4 bases; unmatched junction nucleotides: 13.

The CDR3 DNA follows: TGTGCCAGCAGTATCTACAGGTCAGGGGGTACAGATACGCAGTATTTT. Translation gives CASSIYRSGGTDTQYF. The chain carries TRBV12-3 or TRBV12-4 and TRBJ2-3; TRBD1 matches 7 bases. V shed 5 bases, J shed 3 bases, and the junction held 11 bases outside the gene matches. This CDR3 is 16 amino acids long.

CDR3 nucleotide sequence: TGTGCCAGCAGTTACTTAGGCAACAATGAGCAGTTCTTC. This gives the protein CASSYLGNNEQFF. The chain has TRBV6-5 and TRBJ2-1; D is unresolved. Germline V gene sequence: CDR1 MNHEY, CDR2 SVGAGI. This CDR3 is built from 13 residues. V lost 1 base, J lost 5 bases, and 6 bases lay in between.

This clonotype was seen a few times. J is TRBJ2-1 and V is TRBV14, with 9 positions matching TRBD2. V gave up 4 bases and J gave up 0 bases; unmatched junction bases: 19. Germline CDR1 and CDR2: SGHDN and FVKESK. The CDR3 length is 21 residues. CDR3 sequence reads: CASSRLSKALASGISYNEQFF. The CDR3 DNA reads as TGTGCCAGCAGCCGGCTTTCAAAAGCTTTGGCTAGCGGGATCTCCTACAATGAGCAGTTCTTC. The full variable domain, completed using reference TRBV14 and TRBJ2-1, is EAGVTQFPSHSVIEKGQTVTLRCDPISGHDNLYWYRRVMGKEIKFLLHFVKESKQDESGMPNNRFLAERTGGTYSTLKVQPAELEDSGVYFCASSRLSKALASGISYNEQFFGPGTRLTVL.

This clonotype was counted only a few times. The genes are TRBV3-1 and TRBJ1-2; D is possibly TRBD1 (5 bases). CDR1 is LGHDT and CDR2 is YNNKEL in the germline V gene (reference sequence). Trimming removed 1 base from V and 5 bases from J, with 8 bases in between. This CDR3 region has 13 residues. The CDR3 loop is CASSQGGPYGYTF. In nucleotides, the CDR3 is TGTGCCAGCAGCCAAGGGGGACCTTATGGCTACACCTTC.

This clonotype was observed a handful of times. This chain links TRBV6-1 with TRBJ1-2; 7 bases are a match to TRBD1. The V gene's germline CDR1 is MNHNS and CDR2 SASEGT. The CDR3 loop spans 16 amino acids. V gave up 6 bases and J gave up 0 bases; unmatched junction bases: 10. CDR3 sequence: CASREQGIGTNYGYTF. The CDR3 bases are TGTGCCAGCAGAGAACAGGGGATAGGGACTAACTATGGCTACACCTTC.

The gene calls are TRBV3-1 and TRBJ2-4; D is ambiguous. Germline CDR1 reads LGHDT; CDR2 reads YNNKEL (reference sequence). V was cut by 0 bases and J by 7 bases, with 13 bases left in between. The CDR3 covers 15 residues. The DNA of the CDR3 is TGTGCCAGCAGCCAAGATTCTATTCAAGCGAACATTCAGTACTTC. Protein product: CASSQDSIQANIQYF.

This clonotype was picked up one time. The CDR3 DNA reads as TGTGCCAGCTCACCGGGACAGCTTTTGGATGAGCAGTTCTTC. Translated: CASSPGQLLDEQFF. The rearrangement uses TRBV18 and TRBJ2-1, with 7 bases lining up with TRBD1. CDR1 is KGHSH, CDR2 LQKENI, per germline. This CDR3 spans 14 amino acids. J gave up 8 bases and V 3 bases, and 7 bases lay outside the gene matches.

This chain joins TRBV30 and TRBJ1-3, with 7 bases that match TRBD1. CDR1 GTSNPN and CDR2 SVGIG come from the germline V gene (reference sequence). The CDR3 totals 14 residues. V lost 3 bases, J lost 0 bases, and 2 bases stayed unmatched. The CDR3 here is CAWSRTGSGNTIYF. Written as DNA, the CDR3 is TGTGCCTGGAGCAGGACAGGCTCTGGAAACACCATATATTTT. The complete variable domain, with remaining parts taken from reference TRBV30 and TRBJ1-3, reads SQTIHQWPATLVQPVGSPLSLECTVEGTSNPNLYWYRQAAGRGLQLLFYSVGIGQISSEVPQNLSASRPQDRQFILSSKKLLLSDSGFYLCAWSRTGSGNTIYFGEGSWLTVV.